The clone carrying this T cell receptor (beta chain) came up a few times. The antigen remains undetermined. This sample was included in a study of response to subunit inactivated influenza vaccine. Study-level findings and limits: Few new T cells, the authors suggested, are recruited by each seasonal influenza vaccination.

In TCRdb, the RT-PCR reads were re-called with MiXCR into one record per CDR3 protein. Found here are hundreds of thousands of distinct CDR3 sequences, 12% to 15% of them singletons; the top ten hold around 7.6%. The sequence was collected from a man aged 45-65 years who received an inactivated influenza vaccine. The sample here was PBMCs from blood, taken roughly 2 weeks before vaccination.

The CDR3 DNA sequence: TGTGCCAGCAGCCTCAGATCATTAGCGGGGGGGCCCAATGAGCAGTTCTTC. Protein: CASSLRSLAGGPNEQFF. The chain has TRBV7-9 and TRBJ2-1; TRBD2 agrees at 11 bases. CDR1 and CDR2 from the germline V gene are SEHNR and FQNEAQ (reference sequence). V shed 5 bases and J 6 bases; nucleotides not matched to a gene: 12. The CDR3 runs to 17 residues.